These 29 T cell receptor beta chains share one sample of origin, sequenced in a study of shared clonotypes between healthy human individuals. CD8 cells regarded as naive lacked CD45RO, were positively chosen for CCR7, and omitted terminally differentiated effector memory CD45RA+ cells. Sequencing used immunoSEQ multiplex PCR; TCRdb keeps in-frame clones, though not all of them. The sample holds about 2 million clones, around 96% seen once. The material sequenced was naive CD8+ T cells sorted from blood. These receptors were collected from a young man in good health.

In regard to this clone: Other DNA sequences in this sample translate to the same CDR3. The genes are TRBV7-9 and TRBJ1-5; D is unclear. The CDR3 is 12 residues long. Germline CDR1 reads SEHNR; CDR2 reads FQNEAQ (reference sequence). Trimming shortened V by 2 bases and J by 3 bases, and 2 bases separated the two germline ends. CDR3 nucleotides: TGTGCCAGCAGCTTACTCAATCAGCCCCAGCATTTT. It is translated as CASSLLNQPQHF.

The chain carries TRBV10-2 and TRBJ2-1, with D perhaps matching TRBD2 (6 bases). Germline lookup yields CDR1 WSHSY and CDR2 SAAADI. Trimming took 7 bases from V and 4 from J, leaving 17 bases between them. The CDR3 extends over 15 amino acids. The CDR3 reads CASTSPVAGYNEQFF. The CDR3 DNA reads as TGCGCCAGCACATCCCCGGTGGCGGGGTACAATGAGCAGTTCTTC.

The chain couples TRBV4-1 to TRBJ2-5; no clear D gene. V was clipped by 2 bases and J by 0 bases, with 19 bases between them. Germline lookup yields CDR1 MGHRA and CDR2 YSYEKL. This CDR3 has 18 residues. CDR3 sequence reads: CASSQPEDGVEYQETQYF. CDR3 coding DNA: TGCGCCAGCAGCCAACCCGAGGACGGAGTAGAGTACCAAGAGACCCAGTACTTC.

CDR3 residues: CASSYGTGGKTQYF. CDR3 nucleotide sequence: TGTGCCAGCAGTTACGGTACAGGGGGAAAAACCCAGTACTTC. The chain has TRBV6-5 and TRBJ2-5; TRBD1 matches 8 bases. Germline values: CDR1 MNHEY, CDR2 SVGAGI. This CDR3 has 14 residues. The J segment lost 8 bases and the V segment lost 2 bases, leaving 7 bases of the junction unmatched.

This chain's CDR3 is CASSDPPGQRHYEQYF. The CDR3 nucleotides are TGTGCCAGCAGCGACCCCCCGGGACAGAGACACTACGAGCAGTACTTC. J is TRBJ2-7 and V is TRBV5-5, with TRBD1 matching over 7 bases. From germline, CDR1 is SGHKS and CDR2 YYEKEE (reference sequence). The CDR3 contains 16 residues. V lost 4 bases and J lost 3; bases outside the gene matches: 13.

The chain combines TRBV4-1 with TRBJ2-6; D ambiguous. Germline CDR1 reads MGHRA; CDR2 reads YSYEKL. V was trimmed by 1 base and J by 2 bases, leaving 12 bases between them. This CDR3 is built from 17 residues. The CDR3 sequence: CASSQGPGDAGANVLTF. The CDR3 DNA sequence: TGCGCCAGCAGCCAAGGACCTGGGGATGCTGGGGCCAACGTCCTGACTTTC.

The chain employs TRBV27 and TRBJ2-1; maybe TRBD1 (6 bases). Germline CDR1 and CDR2: MNHEY and SMNVEV (reference sequence). The CDR3 totals 12 residues. The V gene lost 3 bases and the J gene lost 9 bases, with 9 bases spanning the gap. The CDR3 sequence: CASSFRGGEQFF. The CDR3 DNA reads TGTGCCAGCAGTTTCCGAGGGGGTGAGCAGTTCTTC.

V usage is TRBV4-2 and J usage is TRBJ2-7, with D possibly TRBD2 on 5 matching bases. The CDR3 extends over 16 amino acids. Germline CDR1 LGHNA, CDR2 YNFKEQ. Trimming pared 0 bases from V and 1 base from J, leaving 13 bases between. The CDR3 loop is CASSQEGGSGSYEQYF. The DNA for the CDR3 is TGTGCCAGCAGCCAAGAAGGAGGTTCGGGTTCCTACGAGCAGTACTTC.

The J gene is TRBJ1-2, the V gene TRBV7-8; unclear D gene. This CDR3 has 16 residues. In germline, CDR1 is SGHVS, CDR2 FQNEAQ. Trimming removed 1 base from V and 7 bases from J, with 19 bases in between. The DNA of the CDR3 is TGTGCCAGCAGCTTAGGAGAAGTTCGCAGAATAGGTGGCTACACCTTC. This sequence encodes CASSLGEVRRIGGYTF.

The V gene is TRBV28, the J gene TRBJ2-2, with a possible D match to TRBD1 (5 bases). Trimming stripped 8 bases from V and 7 bases from J, with 14 bases between. The CDR3 sequence is 13 residues long. Germline V gene lookup returns CDR1 MDHEN and CDR2 SYDVKM. For the CDR3, the DNA is TGTGCCAGCTGGGGCAGGGCAAACGGGGAGCTGTTTTTT. Residues: CASWGRANGELFF.

The J gene is TRBJ2-1, the V gene TRBV2, with TRBD2 matching 9 bases. The CDR3 spans 18 residues. V shed 8 bases, J shed 0 bases, and the junction held 14 bases outside the gene matches. CDR1 SNHLY and CDR2 FYNNEI come from the germline V gene. The CDR3 here is CASDLSSGDGTSYNEQFF. In DNA form, the CDR3 reads TGTGCCAGCGATCTGTCTAGCGGGGACGGAACCTCCTACAATGAGCAGTTCTTC.

The rearrangement uses TRBV4-3 and TRBJ2-7; the D is unclear. From germline, CDR1 is LGHNA and CDR2 YSLEER. CDR3 length: 14 amino acids. V was cut by 0 bases and J by 7 bases, with 13 bases left in between. The CDR3 DNA is TGCGCCAGCAGCCAAGATTATCAAGGCTGGGAGCAGTACTTC. Translating it yields CASSQDYQGWEQYF.

This chain connects TRBV9 to TRBJ2-2, with D tentatively TRBD1 or TRBD2 (6 bases each). CDR1 and CDR2 (germline): SGDLS, YYNGEE. V was shortened by 1 base and J by 4 bases, with 11 bases between the two germline ends. The CDR3 has 15 amino acids. CDR3 sequence reads: CASSVIGGSTGELFF. DNA for the CDR3: TGTGCCAGCAGCGTAATAGGGGGGAGCACCGGGGAGCTGTTTTTT.

This rearrangement joins TRBV6-1 to TRBJ2-3, with unresolved D. Trimming shortened V by 4 bases and J by 1 base, and 15 bases separated the two germline ends. The CDR3 is 16 residues long. Germline V gene data show CDR1 as MNHNS and CDR2 as SASEGT. The chain's CDR3 is CASSVLEPVGTDTQYF. The CDR3 bases are TGTGCCAGCAGTGTCCTCGAGCCAGTCGGCACAGATACGCAGTATTTT.

This sequence joins TRBV19 and TRBJ2-2, with TRBD1 identical over 7 bases. The germline V gene has CDR1 LNHDA and CDR2 SQIVND (reference sequence). The CDR3 spans 15 residues. J gave up 6 bases and V 6 bases, and 10 bases lay outside the gene matches. CDR3 amino acids: CASSRDREGAGELFF. CDR3 DNA sequence: TGTGCCAGTAGCCGTGACAGGGAAGGGGCCGGGGAGCTGTTTTTT.

This rearrangement joins TRBV9 to TRBJ1-3; D ambiguous. Trimming shortened V by 1 base and J by 0 bases, and 11 bases separated the two germline ends. Germline V gene data show CDR1 as SGDLS and CDR2 as YYNGEE. CDR3 length: 16 amino acids. CDR3 sequence reads: CASSVNDPSSGNTIYF. The CDR3 nucleotides read TGTGCCAGCAGCGTAAACGACCCTAGCTCTGGAAACACCATATATTTT.

The V and J genes are TRBV28 and TRBJ2-7; no firm D call. Germline V CDR1 and CDR2: MDHEN, SYDVKM. Between the trimmed V and J ends, which lost 3 bases and 5 bases, there was a span of 8 bases. This CDR3 region has 12 residues. DNA of the CDR3: TGTGCCAGCAGTTTGAGACTCGACGAGCAGTACTTC. Translation gives CASSLRLDEQYF.

V is TRBV27 and J is TRBJ2-3, with D unresolved. The CDR3 covers 12 residues. Deletions cut 6 bases from V and 6 bases from J, with 10 bases between. From germline, CDR1 is MNHEY and CDR2 SMNVEV (reference sequence). The chain's CDR3 is CASSDPWDTQYF. CDR3 nucleotide sequence: TGTGCCAGCAGCGACCCCTGGGATACGCAGTATTTT.

The chain employs TRBV10-3 and TRBJ2-7; TRBD2 agrees at 7 bases. The CDR3 spans 13 residues. V trimming: 8 bases; J trimming: 2 bases; junction bases outside the gene matches: 6. Per the germline V gene, CDR1 is ENHRY and CDR2 is SYGVKD. The CDR3 DNA is TGTGCCATCTCGCTAGCGGCCACCTACGAGCAGTACTTC. This sequence encodes CAISLAATYEQYF.

The chain is built from TRBV29-1 and TRBJ1-2; possible D gene TRBD1, 5 bases. V was trimmed by 3 bases and J by 8 bases, leaving 10 bases between them. The germline V gene encodes CDR1 SQVTM and CDR2 ANQGSEA. This CDR3 contains 11 residues. CDR3 residues: CSVDSGWGYTF. The CDR3 nucleotides are TGCAGCGTTGACTCAGGGTGGGGCTACACCTTC.

The V gene is TRBV12-1, the J gene TRBJ1-1. TRBV12-1 is assigned pseudogene status. CDR3 size: 13 residues. The CDR3: CASSFPLNTEAFF. The CDR3 nucleotides are TGTGCCAGCAGCTTCCCACTGAACACTGAAGCTTTCTTT.

The J gene is TRBJ2-3, the V gene TRBV4-1; D call uncertain. There are 17 residues in the CDR3. V lost 0 bases and J 2 bases, leaving 15 bases between the germline ends. Per the germline V gene, CDR1 is MGHRA and CDR2 is YSYEKL. The CDR3 spells CASSQESAGFVTDTQYF. The CDR3 DNA is TGCGCCAGCAGCCAAGAGAGTGCAGGCTTTGTCACAGATACGCAGTATTTT.

The chain employs TRBV29-1 and TRBJ2-2; no reliable D call. Germline V CDR1 and CDR2: SQVTM, ANQGSEA. V was shortened by 7 bases and J by 0 bases, with 18 bases between the two germline ends. The length of the CDR3 is 16 residues. The CDR3 DNA is TGCAGCGCCGTCGCCGACGGAGTAACGAACACCGGGGAGCTGTTTTTT. Amino acid sequence: CSAVADGVTNTGELFF.

The V and J genes are TRBV5-6 and TRBJ1-5, with D possibly TRBD1 on 5 matching bases. Germline loops: CDR1 SGHDT, CDR2 YYEEEE. V lost 1 base and J lost 3, with 8 bases in between. The CDR3 has 14 amino acids. The CDR3 is CASSLWGDNQPQHF. The CDR3 DNA reads as TGTGCCAGCAGCTTGTGGGGGGACAATCAGCCCCAGCATTTT.

The chain has TRBV29-1 and TRBJ2-1; 9 bases agree with TRBD1. This CDR3 is built from 14 residues. Germline V gene lookup returns CDR1 SQVTM and CDR2 ANQGSEA. V was pared by 3 bases and J by 8 bases, with 8 bases of the junction left unmatched. The CDR3 spells CSVEDRGLGDEQFF. Written as DNA, the CDR3 is TGCAGCGTTGAGGACAGGGGCCTTGGGGATGAGCAGTTCTTC.

CDR3 in amino acids: CASSLSVSSTDTQYF. The CDR3 DNA reads TGTGCCAGCAGTTTAAGTGTATCTAGCACAGATACGCAGTATTTT. V and J are TRBV28 and TRBJ2-3; D is unresolved. CDR1 is MDHEN, CDR2 SYDVKM, per germline. The CDR3 spans 15 residues. V gave up 2 bases and J gave up 0 bases, with 9 bases separating them.

The V and J genes are TRBV10-3 and TRBJ1-6; tentative D call: TRBD1 (5 bases). CDR1 is ENHRY, CDR2 SYGVKD, per germline. The CDR3 loop spans 14 amino acids. Trimming cost V 0 bases and J 10 bases, with 10 bases left between them. The CDR3 nucleotides are TGTGCCATCAGTGAGTCACTGGGGGACTCACCCCTCCACTTT. This sequence encodes CAISESLGDSPLHF.

The chain uses TRBV10-1 and TRBJ2-1; the D is unclear. V lost 3 bases and J 12 bases, leaving 3 bases between the germline ends. The germline gives CDR1 WNHNN, CDR2 SYGVQD (reference sequence). This CDR3 is 9 amino acids long. The CDR3: CASSERQFF. The CDR3 coding sequence is TGCGCCAGCAGTGAAAGGCAGTTCTTC.

The sample holds one count of this clone. The rearrangement links TRBV2 to TRBJ2-7; unclear D gene. Germline assignment: CDR1 SNHLY and CDR2 FYNNEI. Between the trimmed V and J ends, which lost 5 bases and 3 bases, there was a span of 11 bases. The CDR3 runs 13 residues. CDR3 DNA sequence: TGTGCCAGCAGTCCTACGGTGGGCTACGAGCAGTACTTC. Translating it yields CASSPTVGYEQYF.